This entry lists 15 T cell receptor beta chains sequenced from one sample in a study of cytomegalovirus exposure and HLA in healthy donors. 60 Vbeta and 13 Jbeta primers were used in PCR. Assay: immunoSEQ multiplex PCR; the TCRdb copy retains only in-frame clones and omits some. Altogether 180,000 or so clones are present, over 70% being singletons, with the ten largest covering about 2.9%. The specimen was PBMCs. The source of these receptors is a male donor in good health and CMV-seronegative.

The V call is TRBV28, the J call TRBJ2-1; TRBD2 agrees at 7 bases. This CDR3 has 17 residues. CDR1 and CDR2 from the germline V gene are MDHEN and SYDVKM. After removal of 6 bases from V and 1 base from J, the junction contained 12 bases not matched to a gene. This CDR3 reads CASSLDLAARSYNEQFF. CDR3 nucleotide sequence: TGTGCCAGCAGCCTTGATCTAGCGGCCAGGTCCTACAATGAGCAGTTCTTC.

This clone was recorded once. V is TRBV9 and J is TRBJ2-5; D gene uncertain. CDR1 and CDR2 from the germline V gene are SGDLS and YYNGEE. The CDR3 spans 15 residues. Trimming took 0 bases from V and 7 from J, leaving 16 bases between them. The CDR3, as DNA: TGTGCCAGCAGCGTAGATGGTCGGGTTGAAGGGACCCAGTACTTC. Encoded protein: CASSVDGRVEGTQYF.

The chain has TRBV9 and TRBJ1-6; D is perhaps TRBD1 (6 bases). V lost 4 bases and J 9 bases, leaving 17 bases between the germline ends. The CDR3 runs 15 residues. Germline values: CDR1 SGDLS, CDR2 YYNGEE. The DNA of the CDR3 is TGTGCCAGCAGCAAAGGGGGAGTTTGGACTTCACCCCTCCACTTT. Translation: CASSKGGVWTSPLHF.

This clone was observed once. This chain joins TRBV30 and TRBJ2-3; 8 bases agree with TRBD2. The CDR3 contains 13 residues. Germline loops: CDR1 GTSNPN, CDR2 SVGIG (reference sequence). J lost 4 bases, V lost 0 bases, and 0 bases had no gene match. The CDR3 nucleotides read TGTGCCTGGAGTGTAGCGGGAGCAGATACGCAGTATTTT. It translates to CAWSVAGADTQYF.

This chain connects TRBV7-3 to TRBJ1-5, with D perhaps matching TRBD1 (6 bases). The germline CDR1 and CDR2 sequences are SGHTA and FQGTGA. This CDR3 contains 15 residues. Between the trimmed V and J ends, which lost 0 bases and 2 bases, there was a span of 8 bases. CDR3 sequence (DNA): TGTGCCAGCAGCTTAACTGGGGGCGGCAATCAGCCCCAGCATTTT. Its protein product is CASSLTGGGNQPQHF.

In its sample, this clone was seen a few times. The chain uses TRBV4-1 and TRBJ1-6; 9 bases fit TRBD1. CDR1 is MGHRA, CDR2 YSYEKL, per germline. V dropped 2 bases and J dropped 6; count of bases not matched to a gene: 8. The CDR3 extends over 17 amino acids. Here the CDR3 reads CASSQWGQGGGNSPLHF. DNA for the CDR3: TGCGCCAGCAGCCAATGGGGACAGGGTGGGGGTAATTCACCCCTCCACTTT.

The chain carries TRBV7-2 and TRBJ2-5; no clear D. The CDR3 is 15 amino acids. The ends were cut back, 1 base at V and 5 bases at J, with 14 bases in the middle. Germline CDR1 and CDR2: SGHTA and FQGNSA. This CDR3 is CASSLVVQKSETQYF. The CDR3 nucleotides are TGTGCCAGCAGCTTAGTAGTACAGAAGTCGGAGACCCAGTACTTC.

In this sample, this clone turned up a few times. This chain joins TRBV6-5 and TRBJ2-3; 8 bases are shared with TRBD1. The V gene end was trimmed by 2 bases and the J gene end by 3 bases; junction bases not matched to a gene: 4. Germline-derived CDR1 and CDR2 are MNHEY and SVGAGI. The CDR3 is 15 amino acids. The chain's CDR3 is CASSYADRGTDTQYF. CDR3 sequence (DNA): TGTGCCAGCAGTTACGCAGACAGGGGAACAGATACGCAGTATTTT.

This clone was counted once. The V and J genes are TRBV12-5 and TRBJ1-5, with 9 bases that match TRBD1. The CDR3 runs to 18 residues. The trim removed 0 bases at V and 3 bases at J, leaving 9 bases unmatched. Germline-derived CDR1 and CDR2 are LGHNT and FRNRAP. CDR3 protein: CASGLVLGQGLINQPQHF. CDR3 DNA sequence: TGTGCTAGTGGTTTGGTACTAGGACAGGGGCTGATCAATCAGCCCCAGCATTTT.

This chain links TRBV4-2 with TRBJ2-3; 11 bases agree with TRBD2. Germline V gives CDR1 LGHNA, CDR2 YNFKEQ. V shed 1 base, J shed 1 base, and the junction held 1 base outside the gene matches. The CDR3 is 16 amino acids. DNA for the CDR3: TGTGCCAGCAGCCAAGTAGCGGGAGGGGGCACAGATACGCAGTATTTT. Translating it yields CASSQVAGGGTDTQYF.

The genes are TRBV5-4 and TRBJ1-1, with TRBD1 identical over 10 bases. After removal of 4 bases from V and 5 bases from J, the junction contained 8 bases not matched to a gene. The germline CDR1 and CDR2 sequences are SGHNT and YYREEE (reference sequence). There are 15 residues in the CDR3. The CDR3 region has the DNA TGTGCCAGCAGCCTGGAGACAGGGGGCAGGACTGAAGCTTTCTTT. Amino acids: CASSLETGGRTEAFF.

V and J are TRBV29-1 and TRBJ2-3, with 12 positions matching TRBD2. V shed 2 bases, J shed 3 bases, and the junction held 3 bases outside the gene matches. The CDR3 covers 15 residues. Looked up from germline, CDR1 is SQVTM and CDR2 is ANQGSEA. CDR3 nucleotide sequence: TGCAGCGTTGAATACCTAGCGGGGGGGACAGATACGCAGTATTTT. This codes for CSVEYLAGGTDTQYF.

This clone has a single count. The rearrangement joins TRBV6-6 to TRBJ2-5; weak D call: TRBD1 (5 bases). The germline CDR1 and CDR2 sequences are MNHNY and SVGAGI (reference sequence). The ends were cut back, 6 bases at V and 2 bases at J, with 16 bases in the middle. The CDR3 has 15 amino acids. The CDR3 DNA follows: TGTGCCAGCAGAGATCCCAAACCAGGGCAAGAGACCCAGTACTTC. Its translation is CASRDPKPGQETQYF.

The chain combines TRBV5-6 with TRBJ2-5; D is undetermined. This CDR3 spans 11 amino acids. CDR1 is SGHDT and CDR2 is YYEEEE in the germline V gene. Trimming took 2 bases from V and 5 from J, leaving 4 bases between them. The CDR3 region is CASSFSETQYF. In nucleotides, the CDR3 is TGTGCCAGCAGCTTTTCTGAGACCCAGTACTTC.

The CDR3 DNA sequence: TGTGCCAGCAGCAGACACCAAGGAGCGGGGGGCCTTCCCTACGAGCAGTACTTC. It specifies CASSRHQGAGGLPYEQYF. V is TRBV7-8 and J is TRBJ2-5; 9 bases are shared with TRBD2. The assigned J gene may be wrong: the sequence end matches TRBJ2-7 better. The CDR3 is 18 residues long. The V gene's germline CDR1 is SGHVS and CDR2 FQNEAQ.